One T cell receptor (beta chain) is described in this entry. The antigen remains undetermined. A much larger clone differs from this one at a single base, so this may be a read error. This record belongs to a study of shared clonotypes between healthy human individuals. On the study more broadly: The study enrolled a couple of women and three men aged 18 to 49.

Study results and caveats: It was only blood that was sampled, and tissue repertoires likely differ.

The assay was carried out at the deep level. Assay used: immunoSEQ multiplex PCR; TCRdb lists only in-frame clones, some missing. The sample records 490,000 or so clones, 76% being singletons. V dropped 7 bases and J dropped 1; count of bases not matched to a gene: 15. Germline V CDR1 and CDR2: SQVTM, ANQGSEA. The CDR3 is made up of 16 amino acids. This receptor was taken from a middle-aged woman in good health. Some clones in this sample may be carry-over from other donors' samples. Sequences were obtained from PBMCs. The chain employs TRBV29-1 and TRBJ1-1, with 7 bases fitting TRBD1. The CDR3 loop is CSAAPFSRQGNTEAFF. In DNA form, the CDR3 reads TGCAGCGCTGCCCCTTTTTCACGACAGGGGAACACTGAAGCTTTCTTT.